Sample share makes the clone carrying this TCR beta chain medium-sized. No antigen is known for it. CDR1 is DFQATT, CDR2 SNEGSKA, per germline (reference sequence). V shed 2 bases and J shed 6 bases, with 14 bases lying between them. CDR3 length: 14 residues. Bulk tumor genomic DNA (600 ng per sample) served as template. Multiple widely separated biopsies were taken from each primary tumor at surgery. These patients got curative surgery after being newly diagnosed with untreated non-small cell lung cancer. This sample was included in a study of immune heterogeneity within non-small cell lung tumors. Study results and limitations: Local tumor mutational burden and local T-cell repertoire clonality showed a moderate significant correlation, R about 0.3. Some T-cell receptor beta clonotypes occurred at high frequency. These high-frequency clonotypes were largely distinct between individual patients.

Amplification of TCR beta CDR3 was performed by multiplex PCR with 32 V and 13 J primers. TCRdb independently ran MiXCR on the multiplex PCR reads; one entry per CDR3 protein. The sample records a few thousand distinct CDR3 sequences, less than 20% being singletons. Input material: lung tumor tissue. The gene calls are TRBV20-1 and TRBJ2-1; TRBD2 might be the D (6 bases). This clonotype was sampled from a middle-aged man with non-small cell lung cancer. Here the CDR3 reads CSARTGTAANEQFF. DNA for the CDR3: TGCAGTGCTAGAACCGGGACTGCGGCCAATGAGCAGTTCTTC.